The next 27 T cell receptor beta chains were all read from a single sample in a study of Graves' ophthalmopathy and Graves' hyperthyroidism. Amplified material comprised TCR beta CDR3 regions derived from RNA transcripts. The authors performed first-round RT-PCR with HTBI primers and then a second-round multiplex PCR. A single record per CDR3 protein comes from TCRdb applying MiXCR to the multiplex PCR reads. The sample shows about 1.1 million distinct CDR3 sequences, about two fifths of them seen only once. Input material: peripheral blood or thyroid tissue (not recorded which). The receptors here all came from an adult man with Graves' hyperthyroidism.

CDR3 residues: CAGGGVEGAFF. Written as DNA, the CDR3 is TGTGCCGGGGGGGGGGTAGAAGGAGCTTTCTTT. The gene calls are TRBV30 and TRBJ1-1; D is perhaps TRBD1 (5 bases). The germline V gene encodes CDR1 GTSNPN and CDR2 SVGIG (reference sequence). The CDR3 consists of 11 residues. The V end lost 8 bases, the J end lost 10 bases, and 17 bases lay between the germline ends.

This clonotype was detected a few times. This chain uses TRBV5-1 with TRBJ2-2; the D gene is possibly TRBD2 (5 bases). V lost 3 bases to trimming and J lost 1 base, with 10 bases between them. The CDR3 is made up of 15 amino acids. Per the germline V gene, CDR1 is SGHRS and CDR2 is YFSETQ. The CDR3 DNA sequence: TGCGCCAGCAGCTCCCTAGCAGAGAACACCGGGGAGCTGTTTTTT. The encoded protein is CASSSLAENTGELFF.

The table lists this clonotype with many counts. V is TRBV15 and J is TRBJ2-7; TRBD1 matches 7 bases. The V gene's germline CDR1 is LNHNV and CDR2 YYDKDF (reference sequence). This CDR3 has 11 residues. V lost 8 bases and J lost 7; bases outside the gene matches: 5. The CDR3 here is CATGTAREQYF. CDR3 coding DNA: TGTGCCACCGGGACAGCAAGGGAGCAGTACTTC.

In its sample, this clonotype was seen many times. The CDR3 DNA sequence: TGTGCCAGCAGCACCTCGGGACAGAACACTGAAGCTTTCTTT. It translates to CASSTSGQNTEAFF. V gene TRBV5-4 combines with J gene TRBJ1-1, with D possibly matching TRBD1 (6 bases). V lost 4 bases and J 1 base, leaving 11 bases between the germline ends. The germline V gene encodes CDR1 SGHNT and CDR2 YYREEE (reference sequence). CDR3 size: 14 residues.

The chain is built from TRBV29-1 and TRBJ2-5; D possibly matches TRBD1 or TRBD2 (5 bases each). Per the germline V gene, CDR1 is SQVTM and CDR2 is ANQGSEA. The ends were cut back, 4 bases at V and 1 base at J, with 10 bases in the middle. CDR3 length: 13 residues. CDR3 region: CSVVGRSQETQYF. The CDR3 nucleotides read TGCAGCGTTGTGGGACGGAGCCAAGAGACCCAGTACTTC.

The gene calls are TRBV10-3 and TRBJ2-7; possible D gene TRBD2, 6 bases. The CDR3 consists of 15 residues. V was trimmed by 6 bases and J by 0 bases, leaving 15 bases between them. Germline assignment: CDR1 ENHRY and CDR2 SYGVKD. CDR3 residues: CAISSTSRVSYEQYF. CDR3 sequence (DNA): TGTGCCATCAGCTCGACTAGTCGGGTCTCCTACGAGCAGTACTTC.

The chain is built from TRBV6-1 and TRBJ2-6, with D possibly being TRBD1 (5 bases). The CDR3 totals 13 residues. Germline values: CDR1 MNHNS, CDR2 SASEGT. Trimming removed 6 bases from V and 4 bases from J, with 7 bases in between. The CDR3 protein is CASRGVGANVLTF. The CDR3 nucleotides are TGTGCCAGCAGAGGGGTCGGGGCCAACGTCCTGACTTTC.

V usage is TRBV18 and J usage is TRBJ1-2, with 7 bases that match TRBD1. The CDR3 is 15 residues long. V shed 2 bases and J 5 bases; nucleotides not matched to a gene: 8. Germline lookup yields CDR1 KGHSH and CDR2 LQKENI. CDR3 in DNA: TGTGCCAGCTCACCATCAGAGGGGACAGCTTATGGCTACACCTTC. Residues: CASSPSEGTAYGYTF.

This clonotype was observed at least ten times. This chain links TRBV19 with TRBJ1-5; D is unclear. Trimming stripped 4 bases from V and 6 bases from J, with 1 base between. The V gene's germline CDR1 is LNHDA and CDR2 SQIVND (reference sequence). The CDR3 sequence is 10 residues long. DNA for the CDR3: TGTGCCAGTAGTACTCAGCCCCAGCATTTT. Its protein product is CASSTQPQHF.

There are a few counts of this clonotype. This sequence joins TRBV14 and TRBJ2-7; either TRBD1 or TRBD2 may fit D (5 bases each). V lost 3 bases, J lost 1 base, and 16 bases lay in between. The CDR3 loop spans 16 amino acids. Germline values: CDR1 SGHDN, CDR2 FVKESK. In DNA, the CDR3 is TGTGCCAGCAGCCATGTGTCGGGACGGATTTCCTACGAGCAGTACTTC. Protein product: CASSHVSGRISYEQYF.

The chain couples TRBV29-1 to TRBJ1-2; no clear D gene. CDR1 is SQVTM, CDR2 ANQGSEA, per germline. CDR3 length: 12 amino acids. Trimming removed 3 bases at V and 4 bases at J, with 9 bases between. As DNA, the CDR3 is TGCAGCGTTGATGGGGAAGTCTATGGCTACACCTTC. Translated, it gives CSVDGEVYGYTF.

This clonotype has a count of ten or more. V gene TRBV25-1 combines with J gene TRBJ2-5; D remains ambiguous. CDR3 length: 14 residues. Trimming removed 2 bases from V and 5 bases from J, with 12 bases in between. From germline, CDR1 is MGHDK and CDR2 SYGVNS. The CDR3 is CASSELQEIETQYF. CDR3 sequence (DNA): TGTGCCAGCAGTGAACTTCAGGAAATCGAGACCCAGTACTTC.

Many counts were recorded for this clonotype. The chain carries TRBV19 and TRBJ1-2; 7 nucleotides agree with TRBD1. Germline CDR1 is LNHDA and CDR2 is SQIVND (reference sequence). Losses at the gene ends were 7 bases for V and 5 bases for J; bases not matched to a gene: 10. CDR3 length equals 14 residues. The CDR3 DNA follows: TGTGCCAGTACCCCGACCGGGACAGTTTATGGCTACACCTTC. Residues: CASTPTGTVYGYTF.

Notes on this clonotype: A much larger clone is a single base away; this may be a read error. The V and J genes are TRBV7-9 and TRBJ2-5, with D maybe TRBD2 (5 bases). The CDR3 is 15 residues long. The V gene's germline CDR1 is SEHNR and CDR2 FQNEAQ (reference sequence). The DNA for the CDR3 is TGTGCCGGCAGAACCACTGGTCGAGAGGGAGAGACCCAGTACTTC. This gives the protein CAGRTTGREGETQYF.

V usage is TRBV10-3 and J usage is TRBJ1-5, with no clear D. V was cut by 5 bases and J by 5 bases, with 10 bases left in between. Germline loops: CDR1 ENHRY, CDR2 SYGVKD. The CDR3 is made up of 13 amino acids. The CDR3 is CAISYVGYQPQHF. The DNA for the CDR3 is TGTGCCATCAGTTACGTGGGCTATCAGCCCCAGCATTTT.

As DNA, the CDR3 is TGTGCCAGCATCTCCCCAGGAATGAACACTGAAGCTTTCTTT. Translating it yields CASISPGMNTEAFF. The rearrangement joins TRBV13 to TRBJ1-1; D unclear. Trimming took 7 bases from V and 0 from J, leaving 12 bases between them. Germline assignment: CDR1 PRHDT and CDR2 FYEKMQ (reference sequence). This CDR3 is built from 14 residues. The full variable domain, rest sourced from reference TRBV13 and TRBJ1-1, is AAGVIQSPRHLIKEKRETATLKCYPIPRHDTVYWYQQGPGQDPQFLISFYEKMQSDKGSIPDRFSAQQFSDYHSELNMSSLELGDSALYFCASISPGMNTEAFFGQGTRLTVV.

This clonotype was observed at least ten times. This chain uses TRBV29-1 with TRBJ1-2, with D maybe TRBD1 (6 bases). CDR1 and CDR2 from the germline V gene are SQVTM and ANQGSEA. Trimming cost V 3 bases and J 0 bases, with 11 bases left between them. CDR3 length equals 14 residues. CDR3 bases: TGCAGCGTTGAGTTGACAGGCCCTAACTATGGCTACACCTTC. Protein: CSVELTGPNYGYTF. Looking up the rest from reference TRBV29-1 and TRBJ1-2 gives the full variable domain: SAVISQKPSRDICQRGTSLTIQCQVDSQVTMMFWYRQQPGQSLTLIATANQGSEATYESGFVIDKFPISRPNLTFSTLTVSNMSPEDSSIYLCSVELTGPNYGYTFGSGTRLTVV.

To note about this clonotype: A much larger clone is a single base away; this may be a read error. CDR3 bases: TGTGCCAGCACCCATCGGAACCAGGAGTTTTTGGCTTTCTTT. Its translation: CASTHRNQEFLAFF. V gene TRBV5-6 combines with J gene TRBJ1-1, with D uncertain. The V gene lost 6 bases and the J gene lost 11 bases, with 23 bases spanning the gap. The CDR3 extends over 14 amino acids. Per germline, CDR1 SGHDT and CDR2 YYEEEE.

The CDR3 sequence is CSVEDPRGNTEAFF. DNA for the CDR3: TGCAGCGTTGAAGATCCGCGAGGGAACACTGAAGCTTTCTTT. The V call is TRBV29-1, the J call TRBJ1-1; the D is unclear. The length of the CDR3 is 14 residues. Deletions cut 0 bases from V and 1 base from J, with 9 bases between. CDR1 and CDR2 from the germline V gene are SQVTM and ANQGSEA.

This clonotype was counted at least ten times. The chain joins TRBV20-1 to TRBJ1-1; 9 nucleotides agree with TRBD1. This CDR3 is built from 13 residues. V lost 3 bases and J lost 10; bases outside the gene matches: 9. Germline-derived CDR1 and CDR2 are DFQATT and SNEGSKA (reference sequence). This chain's CDR3 is CSARFTGGGVAFF. DNA of the CDR3: TGCAGTGCTAGGTTCACAGGGGGCGGCGTAGCTTTCTTT.

The sample holds many counts of this clonotype. This chain links TRBV4-1 with TRBJ1-3, with no clear D. CDR1 and CDR2 (germline): MGHRA, YSYEKL. V shed 7 bases and J shed 3 bases, with 4 bases lying between them. The CDR3 contains 11 residues. Written as DNA, the CDR3 is TGCGCCAGCATGGGTGGAAACACCATATATTTT. This translates into CASMGGNTIYF.

The gene calls are TRBV19 and TRBJ1-5, with TRBD1 matching over 10 bases. The CDR3 extends over 18 amino acids. The germline V gene has CDR1 LNHDA and CDR2 SQIVND (reference sequence). Trimming at V came to 1 base and at J to 2 bases, leaving 8 bases not matched to a gene. The CDR3 nucleotides are TGTGCCAGTAGTATAGGTCGGACAGGGGGTTTCGGCAATCAGCCCCAGCATTTT. Encoded protein: CASSIGRTGGFGNQPQHF. The full variable domain, completed using reference TRBV19 and TRBJ1-5, is DGGITQSPKYLFRKEGQNVTLSCEQNLNHDAMYWYRQDPGQGLRLIYYSQIVNDFQKGDIAEGYSVSREKKESFPLTVTSAQKNPTAFYLCASSIGRTGGFGNQPQHFGDGTRLSIL.

This chain joins TRBV9 and TRBJ1-2; D gene uncertain. The V end was cut by 4 bases, the J end by 2 bases, with 12 bases between. The germline V gene has CDR1 SGDLS and CDR2 YYNGEE. CDR3 length: 14 residues. The CDR3 protein is CASSTDLPNYGYTF. In DNA form, the CDR3 reads TGTGCCAGCAGCACGGACTTGCCCAACTATGGCTACACCTTC.

This clonotype was seen repeatedly, ten times or more. The genes are TRBV6-6 and TRBJ1-4; 9 nucleotides line up with TRBD1. The V gene end was trimmed by 3 bases and the J gene end by 5 bases; junction bases not matched to a gene: 1. The CDR3 extends over 14 amino acids. Germline CDR1 reads MNHNY; CDR2 reads SVGAGI (reference sequence). CDR3 DNA: TGTGCCAGCAGTTATGGGACAGGGAATGAAAAACTGTTTTTT. It specifies CASSYGTGNEKLFF.

The chain employs TRBV4-3 and TRBJ2-7; tentatively, D is TRBD2 (5 bases). Trimming removed 4 bases at V and 2 bases at J, with 15 bases between. Germline V gene data show CDR1 as LGHNA and CDR2 as YSLEER. CDR3 size: 15 residues. The CDR3 bases are TGCGCCAGCAGCCGCCGTTGGGGTAGCGCCTACGAGCAGTACTTC. It translates to CASSRRWGSAYEQYF.

This clonotype was seen a single time. No conserved phenylalanine or tryptophan is present at the end of the CDR3, so a read error is the likely explanation. It is unclear where the CDR3 begins or ends on the DNA, so no DNA is shown, and the CDR3 is as TCRdb lists it. J is TRBJ2-7 and V is TRBV9. The CDR3 region is 13 residues in length, termini included. Per germline, CDR1 SGDLS and CDR2 YYNGEE. The CDR3 loop is CASSEFSTPTAHY.

V usage is TRBV9 and J usage is TRBJ2-5; D gene ambiguous. Germline loops: CDR1 SGDLS, CDR2 YYNGEE. The germline V and J ends were trimmed by 5 bases and 4 bases, with 15 bases remaining between them. CDR3 length equals 14 residues. DNA of the CDR3: TGTGCCAGCAGTGACGACCTGAATCCAGAGACCCAGTACTTC. This encodes CASSDDLNPETQYF. Filled out from reference TRBV9 and TRBJ2-5, the complete variable domain reads DSGVTQTPKHLITATGQRVTLRCSPRSGDLSVYWYQQSLDQGLQFLIQYYNGEERAKGNILERFSAQQFPDLHSELNLSSLELGDSALYFCASSDDLNPETQYFGPGTRLLVL.